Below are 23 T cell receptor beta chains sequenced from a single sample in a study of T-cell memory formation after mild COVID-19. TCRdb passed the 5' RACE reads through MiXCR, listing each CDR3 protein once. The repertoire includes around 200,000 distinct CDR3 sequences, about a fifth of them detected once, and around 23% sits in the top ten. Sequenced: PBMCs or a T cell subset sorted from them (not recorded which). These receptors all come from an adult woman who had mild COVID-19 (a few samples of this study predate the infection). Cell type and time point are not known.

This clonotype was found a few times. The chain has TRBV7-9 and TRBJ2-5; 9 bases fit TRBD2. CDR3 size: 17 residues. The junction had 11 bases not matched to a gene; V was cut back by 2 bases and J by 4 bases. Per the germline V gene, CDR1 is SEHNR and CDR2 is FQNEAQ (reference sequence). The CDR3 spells CASSLFSSGRSLETQYF. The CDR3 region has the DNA TGTGCCAGCAGCTTATTTAGTAGCGGGAGATCATTAGAGACCCAGTACTTC.

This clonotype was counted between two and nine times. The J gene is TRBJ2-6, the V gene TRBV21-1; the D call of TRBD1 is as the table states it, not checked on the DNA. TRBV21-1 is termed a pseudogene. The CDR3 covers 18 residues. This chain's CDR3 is CASSSRDRGSPGANVLTF. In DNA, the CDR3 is TGTGCCAGCAGCTCCCGGGACAGGGGTTCCCCTGGGGCCAACGTCCTGACTTTC.

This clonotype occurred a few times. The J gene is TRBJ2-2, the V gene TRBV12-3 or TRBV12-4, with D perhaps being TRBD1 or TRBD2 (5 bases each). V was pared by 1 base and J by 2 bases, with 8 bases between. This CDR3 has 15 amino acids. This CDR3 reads CASSLVGTNTGELFF. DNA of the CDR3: TGTGCCAGCAGTTTAGTCGGGACCAACACCGGGGAGCTGTTTTTT.

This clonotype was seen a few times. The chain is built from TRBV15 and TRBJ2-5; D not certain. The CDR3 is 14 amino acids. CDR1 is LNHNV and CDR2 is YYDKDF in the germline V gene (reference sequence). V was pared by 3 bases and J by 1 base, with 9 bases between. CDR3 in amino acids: CATSSRRAQETQYF. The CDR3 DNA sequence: TGTGCCACCAGCAGCCGCCGGGCCCAAGAGACCCAGTACTTC.

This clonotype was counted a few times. The CDR3 DNA follows: TGCGCCAGCAGCTTGGCCGGGGGTTGGAATGAGCAGTTCTTC. Translation: CASSLAGGWNEQFF. V is TRBV5-1 and J is TRBJ2-1; D might be TRBD2 (6 bases). In germline, CDR1 is SGHRS, CDR2 YFSETQ. The CDR3 covers 14 residues. Deletions cut 0 bases from V and 7 bases from J, with 11 bases between.

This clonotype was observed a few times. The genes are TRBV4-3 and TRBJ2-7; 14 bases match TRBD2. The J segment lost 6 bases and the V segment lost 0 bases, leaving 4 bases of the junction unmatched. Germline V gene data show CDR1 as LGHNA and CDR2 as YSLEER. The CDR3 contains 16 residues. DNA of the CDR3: TGCGCCAGCAGCCAAGAAGGGACTAGCGGGAGATGCGAGCAGTACTTC. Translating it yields CASSQEGTSGRCEQYF.

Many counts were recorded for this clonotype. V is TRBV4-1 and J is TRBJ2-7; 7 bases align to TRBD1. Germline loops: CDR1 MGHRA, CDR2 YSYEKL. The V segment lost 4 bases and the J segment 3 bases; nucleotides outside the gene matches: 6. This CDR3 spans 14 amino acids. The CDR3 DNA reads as TGCGCCAGCAGCCCCCTAGGGGGCATCTACGAGCAGTACTTC. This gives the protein CASSPLGGIYEQYF.

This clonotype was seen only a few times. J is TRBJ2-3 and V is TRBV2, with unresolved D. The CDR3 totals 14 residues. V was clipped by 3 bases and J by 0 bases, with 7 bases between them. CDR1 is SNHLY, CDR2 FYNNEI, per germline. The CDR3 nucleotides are TGTGCCAGCAGTGACTTGGCTAGCACAGATACGCAGTATTTT. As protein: CASSDLASTDTQYF.

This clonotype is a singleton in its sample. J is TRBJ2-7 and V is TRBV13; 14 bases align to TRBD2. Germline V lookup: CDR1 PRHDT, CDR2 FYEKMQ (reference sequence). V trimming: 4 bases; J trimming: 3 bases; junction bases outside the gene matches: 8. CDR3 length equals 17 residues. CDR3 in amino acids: CASSSPPGLAGVYEQYF. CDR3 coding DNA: TGTGCCAGCAGCTCACCCCCGGGACTAGCGGGAGTCTACGAGCAGTACTTC.

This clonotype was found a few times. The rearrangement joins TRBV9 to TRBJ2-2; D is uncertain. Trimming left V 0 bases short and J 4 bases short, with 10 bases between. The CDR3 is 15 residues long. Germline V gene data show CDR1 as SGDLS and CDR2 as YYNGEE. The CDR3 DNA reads TGTGCCAGCAGCGTAGATGGGTCGGTCACCGGGGAGCTGTTTTTT. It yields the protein CASSVDGSVTGELFF.

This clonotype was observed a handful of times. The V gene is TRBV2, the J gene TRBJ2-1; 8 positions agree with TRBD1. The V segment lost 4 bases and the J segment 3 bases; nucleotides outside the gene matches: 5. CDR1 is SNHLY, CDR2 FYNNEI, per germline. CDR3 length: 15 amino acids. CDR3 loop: CASSGTGGNYNEQFF. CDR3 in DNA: TGTGCCAGCAGTGGTACAGGGGGGAACTACAATGAGCAGTTCTTC.

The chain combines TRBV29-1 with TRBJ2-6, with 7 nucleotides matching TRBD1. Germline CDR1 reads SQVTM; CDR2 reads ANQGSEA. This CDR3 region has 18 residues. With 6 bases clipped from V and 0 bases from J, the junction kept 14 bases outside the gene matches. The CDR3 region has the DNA TGCAGCGTCCCCTATGAGGGACAGCGTAGCTCTGGGGCCAACGTCCTGACTTTC. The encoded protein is CSVPYEGQRSSGANVLTF.

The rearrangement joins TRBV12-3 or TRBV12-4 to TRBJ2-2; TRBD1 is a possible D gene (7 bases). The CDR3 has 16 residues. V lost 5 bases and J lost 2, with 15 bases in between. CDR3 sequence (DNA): TGTGCCAGCAGTCGCCGGGGGACAGCTAACACCGGGGAGCTGTTTTTT. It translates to CASSRRGTANTGELFF.

CDR3 nucleotides: TGTGCCAGCTCACCCTCCAACTATCTCGCCGGGGAGCTGTTTTTT. It translates to CASSPSNYLAGELFF. The chain carries TRBV18 and TRBJ2-2; D gene ambiguous. The CDR3 sequence is 15 residues long. Trimming stripped 3 bases from V and 6 bases from J, with 14 bases between. The germline gives CDR1 KGHSH, CDR2 LQKENI.

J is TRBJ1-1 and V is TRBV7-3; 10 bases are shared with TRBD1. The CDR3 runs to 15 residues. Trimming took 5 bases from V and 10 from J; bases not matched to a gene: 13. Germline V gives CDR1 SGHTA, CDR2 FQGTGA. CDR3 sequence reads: CASSAGQGPLATAFF. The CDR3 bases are TGTGCCAGCAGCGCGGGACAGGGGCCGCTTGCTACAGCTTTCTTT. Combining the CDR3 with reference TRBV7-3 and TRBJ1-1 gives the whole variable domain GAGVSQTPSNKVTEKGKYVELRCDPISGHTALYWYRQSLGQGPEFLIYFQGTGAADDSGLPNDRFFAVRPEGSVSTLKIQRTERGDSAVYLCASSAGQGPLATAFFGQGTRLTVV.

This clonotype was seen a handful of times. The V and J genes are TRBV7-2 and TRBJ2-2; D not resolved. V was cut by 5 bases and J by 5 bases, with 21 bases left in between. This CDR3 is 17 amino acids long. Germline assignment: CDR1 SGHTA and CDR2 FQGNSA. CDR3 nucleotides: TGTGCCAGCAGCCCCCTGGGTGCCCATAAGCAAACCGGGGAGCTGTTTTTT. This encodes CASSPLGAHKQTGELFF.

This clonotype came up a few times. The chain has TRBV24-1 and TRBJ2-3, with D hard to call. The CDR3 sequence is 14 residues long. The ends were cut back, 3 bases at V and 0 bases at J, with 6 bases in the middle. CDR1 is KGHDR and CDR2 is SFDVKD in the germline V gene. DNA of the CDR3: TGTGCCACCAGTGATACGGATAGCACAGATACGCAGTATTTT. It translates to CATSDTDSTDTQYF.

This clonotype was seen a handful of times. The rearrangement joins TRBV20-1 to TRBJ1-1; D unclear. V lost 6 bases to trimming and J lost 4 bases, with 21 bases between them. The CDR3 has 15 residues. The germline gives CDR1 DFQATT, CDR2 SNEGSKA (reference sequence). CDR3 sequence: CSAPLLLNRATEAFF. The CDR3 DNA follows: TGCAGTGCCCCCTTACTTCTCAATCGGGCCACTGAAGCTTTCTTT.

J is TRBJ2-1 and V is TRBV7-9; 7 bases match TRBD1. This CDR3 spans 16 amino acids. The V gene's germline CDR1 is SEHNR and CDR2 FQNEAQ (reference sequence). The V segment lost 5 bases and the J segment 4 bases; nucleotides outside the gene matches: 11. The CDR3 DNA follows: TGTGCCAGCAGCCCGTCGACAGGGAAGACTTACAATGAGCAGTTCTTC. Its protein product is CASSPSTGKTYNEQFF.

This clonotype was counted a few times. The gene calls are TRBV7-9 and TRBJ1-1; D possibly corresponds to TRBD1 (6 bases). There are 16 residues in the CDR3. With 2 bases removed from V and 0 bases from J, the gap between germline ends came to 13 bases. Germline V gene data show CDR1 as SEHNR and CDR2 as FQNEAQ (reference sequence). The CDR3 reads CASSLQGITLNTEAFF. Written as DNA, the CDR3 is TGTGCCAGCAGCTTACAGGGGATTACATTGAACACTGAAGCTTTCTTT. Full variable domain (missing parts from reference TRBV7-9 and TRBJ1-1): DTGVSQNPRHKITKRGQNVTFRCDPISEHNRLYWYRQTLGQGPEFLTYFQNEAQLEKSRLLSDRFSAERPKGSFSTLEIQRTEQGDSAMYLCASSLQGITLNTEAFFGQGTRLTVV.

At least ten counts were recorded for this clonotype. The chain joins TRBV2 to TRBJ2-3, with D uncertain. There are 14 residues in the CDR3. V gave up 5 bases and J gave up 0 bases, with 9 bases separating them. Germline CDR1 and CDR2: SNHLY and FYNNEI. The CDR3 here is CASSPTQSTDTQYF. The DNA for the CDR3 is TGTGCCAGCAGTCCAACGCAGAGCACAGATACGCAGTATTTT.

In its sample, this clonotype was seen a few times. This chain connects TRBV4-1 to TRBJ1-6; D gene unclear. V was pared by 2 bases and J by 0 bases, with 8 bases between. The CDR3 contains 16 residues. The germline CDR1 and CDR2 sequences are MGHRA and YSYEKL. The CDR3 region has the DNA TGCGCCAGCAGCCAAAGGCTGATCTCCTATAATTCACCCCTCCACTTT. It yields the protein CASSQRLISYNSPLHF.

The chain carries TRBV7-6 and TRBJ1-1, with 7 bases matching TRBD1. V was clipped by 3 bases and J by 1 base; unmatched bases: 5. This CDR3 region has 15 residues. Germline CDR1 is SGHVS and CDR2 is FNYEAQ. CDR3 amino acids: CASSLATGRNTEAFF. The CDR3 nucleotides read TGTGCCAGCAGCTTGGCGACAGGGAGGAACACTGAAGCTTTCTTT.